This TCR beta chain was sequenced during a study of blood T cells in healthy people across ages. Study-wide findings and caveats: Investigators treated diversity estimates from one million T cells as underestimates.

The CDR3 covers 17 residues. Germline CDR1 and CDR2: SGDLS and YYNGEE. V dropped 3 bases and J dropped 3 bases, with 21 bases sitting between them. Alongside a J-beta primer mix, a sample-barcoded 5' primer served in a second PCR lasting about 7 to 12 cycles. TCRdb reanalysed the 5' RACE reads using MiXCR and keeps one entry per CDR3 protein. The sample contains roughly 1,000,000 distinct CDR3 sequences, 20% to 25% of which appear only once. This clonotype has more than one count but fewer than ten. The antigen is undetermined. These data also formed part of another study, on T cells of mothers and their children. That report adds: A few healthy Caucasian mothers served as donors, and their six children did as well.

The clonotype originates from a girl aged 2 to 9 in good health. The chain is built from TRBV9 and TRBJ1-2, with D perhaps TRBD1 (6 bases). The sample comprised blood. In nucleotides, the CDR3 is TGTGCCAGCAGCGGGGGGGGTCCTCGACAGGACTACTATGGCTACACCTTC. Its protein product is CASSGGGPRQDYYGYTF.